A single sample gave rise to the 13 T cell receptor beta chains below, sequenced in a study of blood T cell repertoires in COVID-19. The method was immunoSEQ multiplex PCR; TCRdb's version includes in-frame clones alone and lacks a portion of them. The sample lists some 260,000 clones, 80% to 90% occurring once. Specimen: peripheral blood. The receptor source for this set is a woman aged 70-85 years with COVID-19, enrolled during active disease.

This chain joins TRBV5-4 and TRBJ2-3, with 7 positions matching TRBD1. Germline assignment: CDR1 SGHNT and CDR2 YYREEE (reference sequence). The CDR3 is 15 amino acids. The junction had 9 bases not matched to a gene; V was cut back by 7 bases and J by 1 base. In nucleotides, the CDR3 is TGTGCCAGCGGTCGAGGGGGCCGGGGCACAGATACGCAGTATTTT. Its protein is CASGRGGRGTDTQYF.

V and J are TRBV5-1 and TRBJ2-3, with 10 bases aligning to TRBD1. The trim removed 0 bases at V and 4 bases at J, leaving 2 bases unmatched. In germline, CDR1 is SGHRS, CDR2 YFSETQ. The CDR3 contains 15 residues. The DNA for the CDR3 is TGCGCCAGCAGCTTGGACGGGACAGGGGCAGATACGCAGTATTTT. It yields the protein CASSLDGTGADTQYF.

The chain recombines TRBV3-1 (or the pseudogene TRBV3-2) with TRBJ2-5; 7 nucleotides match TRBD1. V lost 4 bases and J lost 5; bases outside the gene matches: 13. From germline, CDR1 is LGHDT and CDR2 YNNKEL (reference sequence). The CDR3 is 16 residues long. The CDR3 region is CASSLGGTGVFETQYF. In nucleotides, the CDR3 is TGTGCCAGCAGCCTCGGAGGAACAGGGGTGTTCGAGACCCAGTACTTC.

The chain joins TRBV28 to TRBJ1-2; D is ambiguous. With 5 bases removed from V and 4 bases from J, the gap between germline ends came to 17 bases. This CDR3 comprises 15 residues. Germline lookup yields CDR1 MDHEN and CDR2 SYDVKM. CDR3 bases: TGTGCCAGCAGTCCTACCCGGGAGGGTAGCTATGGCTACACCTTC. As protein: CASSPTREGSYGYTF.

V is TRBV27 and J is TRBJ2-5; perhaps TRBD2 as D (6 bases). Germline V gives CDR1 MNHEY, CDR2 SMNVEV (reference sequence). Trimming shortened V by 2 bases and J by 4 bases, and 14 bases separated the two germline ends. CDR3 length: 15 amino acids. The CDR3 DNA reads TGTGCCAGCAGTTTAACGGGACTCATTTCAGAGACCCAGTACTTC. It translates to CASSLTGLISETQYF.

The rearrangement links TRBV7-3 to TRBJ2-2, with 7 bases that match TRBD1. The CDR3 contains 16 residues. Germline values: CDR1 SGHTA, CDR2 FQGTGA. Germline trimming cut 2 bases from V and 5 bases from J; bases unmatched to any gene: 8. CDR3 sequence: CASSLRSTGRTGELFF. In DNA form, the CDR3 reads TGTGCCAGCAGCTTACGGTCGACAGGGCGGACCGGGGAGCTGTTTTTT.

The CDR3 DNA reads TGTGCCAGCAGCCCCGGACAAACCGGGGAGCTGTTTTTT. Protein product: CASSPGQTGELFF. The V gene is TRBV5-4, the J gene TRBJ2-2, with D possibly matching TRBD1 (5 bases). Germline values: CDR1 SGHNT, CDR2 YYREEE (reference sequence). The CDR3 spans 13 residues. V lost 4 bases to trimming and J lost 5 bases, with 9 bases between them.

CDR3 protein: CASSPGLAGPIYEQYF. DNA of the CDR3: TGTGCCAGCAGTCCTGGACTAGCCGGGCCCATCTACGAGCAGTACTTC. The chain carries TRBV28 and TRBJ2-7; TRBD2 matches 8 bases. Germline CDR1 and CDR2: MDHEN and SYDVKM. The CDR3 covers 16 residues. With 5 bases clipped from V and 3 bases from J, the junction kept 12 bases outside the gene matches.

This sequence joins TRBV4-3 and TRBJ2-1, with TRBD2 matching 8 bases. The CDR3 is made up of 16 amino acids. After removal of 0 bases from V and 7 bases from J, the junction contained 8 bases not matched to a gene. In germline, CDR1 is LGHNA, CDR2 YSLEER. This chain's CDR3 is CASSQDYGGRWNEQFF. The CDR3 coding sequence is TGCGCCAGCAGCCAAGATTACGGCGGGAGGTGGAATGAGCAGTTCTTC.

V usage is TRBV3-1 (or the pseudogene TRBV3-2) and J usage is TRBJ2-1, with TRBD1 matching 7 bases. V shed 5 bases and J 6 bases; nucleotides not matched to a gene: 10. This CDR3 is built from 15 residues. CDR1 and CDR2 from the germline V gene are LGHDT and YNNKEL (reference sequence). The CDR3 sequence is CASSSMPGQSNEQFF. CDR3 DNA sequence: TGTGCCAGCAGCTCTATGCCGGGACAGAGCAATGAGCAGTTCTTC.

The rearrangement links TRBV14 to TRBJ1-5; no firm D call. Germline V gene sequence: CDR1 SGHDN, CDR2 FVKESK. CDR3 length equals 13 residues. The germline V and J ends were trimmed by 0 bases and 11 bases, with 11 bases remaining between them. The CDR3 loop is CASSQDGPSAQHF. Written as DNA, the CDR3 is TGTGCCAGCAGCCAAGATGGGCCATCAGCCCAGCATTTT. The entire variable domain, with the rest obtained from reference TRBV14 and TRBJ1-5, is as follows: EAGVTQFPSHSVIEKGQTVTLRCDPISGHDNLYWYRRVMGKEIKFLLHFVKESKQDESGMPNNRFLAERTGGTYSTLKVQPAELEDSGVYFCASSQDGPSAQHFGDGTRLSIL.

The rearrangement links TRBV5-1 to TRBJ2-7; 10 bases align to TRBD1. This CDR3 has 15 residues. Germline values: CDR1 SGHRS, CDR2 YFSETQ. Trimming took 6 bases from V and 2 from J; bases not matched to a gene: 8. Here the CDR3 reads CASTPTGTGAYEQYF. Written as DNA, the CDR3 is TGCGCCAGCACCCCAACCGGGACAGGGGCCTACGAGCAGTACTTC.

The genes are TRBV7-8 and TRBJ2-7; TRBD2 agrees at 9 bases. The germline gives CDR1 SGHVS, CDR2 FQNEAQ. The CDR3 contains 15 residues. V shed 5 bases, J shed 0 bases, and the junction held 5 bases outside the gene matches. The CDR3 nucleotides read TGTGCCAGCAGCCCAATAGCGGGAGCCTCCTACGAGCAGTACTTC. Translating it yields CASSPIAGASYEQYF.